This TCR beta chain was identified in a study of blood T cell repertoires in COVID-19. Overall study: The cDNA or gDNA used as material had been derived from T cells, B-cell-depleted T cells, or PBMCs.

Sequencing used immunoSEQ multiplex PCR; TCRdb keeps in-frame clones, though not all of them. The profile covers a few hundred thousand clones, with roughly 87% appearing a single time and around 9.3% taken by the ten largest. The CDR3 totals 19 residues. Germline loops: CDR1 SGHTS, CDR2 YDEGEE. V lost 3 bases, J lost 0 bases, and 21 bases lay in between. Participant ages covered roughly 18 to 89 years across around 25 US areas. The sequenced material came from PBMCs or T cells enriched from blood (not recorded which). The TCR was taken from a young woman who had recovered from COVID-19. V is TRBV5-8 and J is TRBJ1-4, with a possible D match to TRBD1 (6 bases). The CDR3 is CASSSTGWGRSSTNEKLFF. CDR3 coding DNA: TGTGCCAGCAGCTCCACAGGGTGGGGCAGAAGTTCAACTAATGAAAAACTGTTTTTT.